This TCR beta chain was documented in a study of blood T cells in healthy people across ages (dated by TCRdb to about 2015). For the wider study: In model experiments, roughly one uniquely barcoded TCR beta cDNA molecule per two T cells was captured by template switching. To track age-related changes in TCR beta repertoire diversity, the study relied on deep sequencing normalized with unique cDNA molecular identifiers. Donors were grouped into four age groups: young (average approximately 16 years), middle-aged (roughly 37), aged (62) and long-lived (just over 80). Donors of different ages were randomly distributed across sequencing lanes to avoid experimental bias. Using the same blood draw, the study looked at two additional independent replicas of 1 million unique cDNA reads for two donors, one aged 18 to 30 and the other aged 80 or older. The research as a whole found: Compared with the aged group, the long-lived group had more naive CD4+ T cells, fewer expanded clones and increased TCR diversity, a pattern suggesting age selection. As age increased, observed TCR beta diversity per million T cells dropped in a roughly linear way, and a significant reduction was already evident by age 40. Bulk unsorted PBMC profiling prevented conclusive comparison of naive and antigen-experienced compartments. Total diversity estimates from one million sequenced T cells were considered lower bounds and underestimates. Because the CMV infection status of the donors was unknown, age-related changes in expanded clonotypes may potentially have been confounded. The percentage of naive T cells measured by flow cytometry correlated strongly with observed TCR beta diversity.

Libraries were made using 5' RACE. The data were produced on an Illumina HiSeq 2500. The second PCR ran for roughly 7 to 12 cycles and used a J-beta primer mix along with a sample-barcoded 5' primer. A template-switch 5' adaptor carrying 12 random nucleotides introduced a unique molecular identifier onto each TCR beta cDNA molecule. At least 3 million CDR3-containing paired-end reads were obtained from each sample. The Mint cDNA synthesis kit, primed by a TRBC-specific oligonucleotide, was used to synthesize first-strand cDNA from all RNA. Following uracil-DNA glycosylase treatment, a first 18-cycle PCR with universal primers M1SS and BC2_uni_R was performed on all cDNA. The paper's processing steps were these. For normalization, 1 million high-quality reads, each with a distinct molecular identifier, were randomly selected from each sample. Reads with shared molecular identifiers were discarded instead of being binned into consensus sequences. CDR3 identification, clonotype clustering and error correction used MiTCR with a Q25 quality threshold and the strictest error-elimination algorithm. A nonparametric unseen species model with Euler transformation was used to estimate a lower bound on total TCR beta diversity. TCRdb reran the public reads through fastp at Q25 and MiXCR, keeping productive beta chains. All rows with the same CDR3 protein become a single entry with the most common DNA and genes. The V and J calls shown here were made by TCRdb, not taken from the authors' results. The sample yields approximately 1,100,000 distinct CDR3 sequences; more than 35% were counted once. The ten top clones hold approximately 20% of the sample.

This clonotype was detected only a few times. No antigen is known for it. The sample holds no much larger clone one base away, and base qualities are not on file. CDR1 SNHLY and CDR2 FYNNEI are derived from the germline V gene. Germline trimming: 6 bases from V, 5 bases from J; junction bases outside gene matches: 7. Taken from cysteine to phenylalanine, the CDR3 has 14 residues. Only the CDR3 DNA stays, 42 bases, in frame from base 1. The 39 donors, aged roughly 6 to 100 years, were systemically healthy Caucasian individuals from Russia. About 10 milliliters of peripheral blood were drawn from each donor into EDTA-treated Vacutainer tubes. Ficoll-Paque density-gradient centrifugation was used to isolate PBMCs, with at least 6 million per sample. Total RNA was extracted from PBMCs with Trizol reagent, with at least 5 micrograms obtained per sample. The percentages of naive CD45RAhigh/CD27high T cells were determined by flow cytometry on a PBMC aliquot from every donor.

Sequencing used blood. The chain couples TRBV2 to TRBJ2-5; TRBD2 fits 9 bases in the junction. The sequence was collected from a woman aged 60-75 years in good health. This receptor has the CDR3 CASRLSGSVETQYF. The nucleotides are TGTGCCAGCAGGCTTAGCGGGAGTGTGGAGACCCAGTACTTC.